This TCR beta chain originates from a study of blood T cells in healthy people across ages. Study-wide results and limits: It was the long-lived donors that had more naive CD4+ cells and higher diversity than aged donors.

Using a J-beta primer mix together with a sample-barcoded 5' primer, a second PCR was run for about 6 to 12 cycles. Every cDNA molecule bore a tag from a template-switch adaptor containing 12 random nucleotides. All samples gave at least 2.5 million CDR3-containing paired-end reads. MiXCR, applied by TCRdb to the 5' RACE reads, yields one record per CDR3 protein. Of hundreds of thousands of distinct CDR3 sequences listed, roughly 25% were seen once; the top ten hold 2.5% to 3.5%. CDR1 is MDHEN and CDR2 is SYDVKM in the germline V gene. V was cut by 3 bases and J by 5 bases, with 13 bases left in between. This CDR3 has 14 amino acids. In this sample, this clonotype turned up a few times. Its antigen is as yet unknown. These same records also appear under a second study, on T cells of mothers and their children. That study adds: Using approximately 1.5 ug per 15 ul, all extracted RNA underwent cDNA synthesis.

Sequencing was carried out using blood. The source of this sequence is a boy between 10 and 17 years old in good health. J is TRBJ2-5 and V is TRBV28; D is ambiguous. For the CDR3, the DNA is TGTGCCAGCAGTTTTGGACGAGATTGGGAGACCCAGTACTTC. Its protein product is CASSFGRDWETQYF.